These 27 T cell receptor beta chains were all obtained from the same sample, sequenced in a study of tissue T cells after allogeneic stem cell transplantation. TCRdb's copy holds only in-frame clones and misses some; the assay was immunoSEQ multiplex PCR. The sample includes some 6,100 clones, around half of them seen just once. The sample's time point: mouse harvest day 14 after allogeneic transplant. Tail vein injection delivered 10^7 T-cell-depleted bone marrow cells and 10^6 splenic CD5+ T cells. Sequenced input: gut tissue. These receptors originate from a female BALB/c mouse given C57BL/6 T cells with graft-versus-host disease after an allogeneic hematopoietic cell transplant.

This clone was found a few times. Gene names are the mouse ones. The covered CDR3 bases are TGCTCCAGCAGTCAATCCCGGGACTGGGGGGATGAACAGTAC. Its protein is CSSSQSRDWGDEQY. The whole CDR3 region reads CSSSQSRDWGDEQYF. This chain joins TRBV23 and TRBJ2-7; the table calls TRBD2, which could not be checked here. The sequenced fragment ends 1 residue before the CDR3 boundary, so the rest is inferred from the germline J gene. The germline CDR1 and CDR2 sequences are KGHTA and FQNQQP. The length of the CDR3 is 15 residues.

As for this clone: Gene labels here are mouse ones. Sequencing ends 1 residue short of the CDR3 end; the germline J gene provides the rest. The V and J genes are TRBV26 and TRBJ1-2; D perhaps matches TRBD1 (5 bases). Germline lookup yields CDR1 KGHPV and CDR2 FQNQEV (reference sequence). This CDR3 has 13 residues. V lost 4 bases to trimming and J lost 4 bases, with 10 bases between them. The CDR3 bases that were read are TGTGCCAGCAGTCCCGTGGGGGGCTCCGACTACACC. Residues: CASSPVGGSDYT. The whole CDR3 is CASSPVGGSDYTF.

With regard to this clone: Mouse names are used for the genes. The CDR3 end lies 1 residue beyond the end of the read and is filled in from the germline J gene. V is TRBV26 and J is TRBJ1-1, with D hard to call. V was shortened by 0 bases and J by 3 bases, with 11 bases between the two germline ends. The CDR3 runs 15 residues. Looked up from germline, CDR1 is KGHPV and CDR2 is FQNQEV (reference sequence). The CDR3 sequence: CASSLSGGRDTEVFF. The CDR3 bases that were read are TGTGCCAGCAGTCTGTCCGGCGGGAGAGACACAGAAGTCTTC.

With respect to this clone: These gene names are mouse names. The read ends 1 residue shy of where the CDR3 ends; the end is completed using the germline J gene. The chain uses TRBV16 and TRBJ2-1, with 11 positions matching TRBD2. Losses at the gene ends were 5 bases for V and 7 bases for J; bases not matched to a gene: 4. CDR3 size: 14 residues. Per germline, CDR1 SGHSA and CDR2 FRNQAP. The DNA read from the CDR3 is TGTGCAAGCAGCCCACTGGGGGGGCGGGCTGAGCAGTTC. Residues: CASSPLGGRAEQF. The entire CDR3 protein reads CASSPLGGRAEQFF.

Remarks on this clone: All gene names here are mouse names. Read data end 1 residue before the CDR3 end; the end is taken from the germline J gene. The chain joins TRBV31 to TRBJ2-7; maybe TRBD2 (7 bases). V was shortened by 0 bases and J by 7 bases, with 13 bases between the two germline ends. This CDR3 has 13 residues. CDR1 is GKSSPN, CDR2 SITVG, per germline. CDR3 loop: CAWSLRGAREQYF. Incomplete CDR3 DNA: TGTGCCTGGAGTCTACGGGGGGCGCGGGAACAGTAC.

This clone was counted a few times. Here the gene names and germline are mouse. The sequenced fragment ends 1 residue before the CDR3 boundary, so the rest is inferred from the germline J gene. The V gene is TRBV3, the J gene TRBJ2-7, with 10 bases aligning to TRBD2. V trimming: 5 bases; J trimming: 4 bases; junction bases outside the gene matches: 5. CDR1 SNHLY and CDR2 FYNGKV come from the germline V gene (reference sequence). The CDR3 spans 14 residues. Partial CDR3 DNA: TGTGCCAGCAGCCCCTACTGGGGGGGTTATGAACAGTAC. Its protein is CASSPYWGGYEQY. The complete CDR3 protein is CASSPYWGGYEQYF.

This clone was found a few times. Gene names are mouse gene names. The read gets to within 1 residue of the CDR3 end, and the germline J gene fills in the rest. The J gene is TRBJ1-1, the V gene TRBV13-2; 7 positions agree with TRBD1. V shed 0 bases and J 1 base; nucleotides not matched to a gene: 3. Germline V gene sequence: CDR1 NNHNN, CDR2 SYGAGS (reference sequence). The CDR3 consists of 15 residues. The CDR3 is CASGDEGTANTEVFF. Incomplete CDR3 DNA: TGTGCCAGCGGTGATGAAGGGACAGCGAACACAGAAGTCTTC.

This clone turned up a few times. The genes and germline here are from mouse. The missing CDR3 end, 1 residue past where the read stops, is filled in from the germline J gene. This chain uses TRBV13-1 with TRBJ2-7; 9 bases are a match to TRBD2. Germline trimming cut 2 bases from V and 4 bases from J; bases unmatched to any gene: 4. The CDR3 spans 14 residues. Germline V CDR1 and CDR2: NSHNY, SYGAGN. This CDR3 reads CASSEGWGGYEQYF. CDR3 DNA, as far as it was read: TGTGCCAGCAGTGAAGGCTGGGGGGGTTATGAACAGTAC.

With regard to this clone: The gene names here belong to mouse. The covered CDR3 bases are TGTGCCAGCAGCCGGGGACAGTATGAACAGTAC. This sequence encodes CASSRGQYEQY. In full, the CDR3 reads CASSRGQYEQYF. The V gene is TRBV15, the J gene TRBJ2-7, with TRBD1 matching over 7 bases. The read ends 1 residue before the CDR3 terminus; that terminus is restored from the germline J gene. J was trimmed by 4 bases and V by 6 bases; bases with no gene match: 3. Germline CDR1 and CDR2: SGHND and FRSKSL. This CDR3 spans 12 amino acids.

Notes on this clone: Gene and germline names: mouse. The CDR3 end lies 1 residue beyond the end of the read and is filled in from the germline J gene. The genes are TRBV29 and TRBJ1-5, with D unclear. Trimming cost V 4 bases and J 0 bases, with 4 bases left between them. The CDR3 runs to 13 residues. Looked up from germline, CDR1 is MSHET and CDR2 is SYDVDS. The sequenced CDR3 bases are TGTGCTAGCAGTTCGGATAACAACCAGGCTCCGCTT. It encodes CASSSDNNQAPL. The whole CDR3 reads CASSSDNNQAPLF.

With regard to this clone: Any gene name here is a mouse gene name. The CDR3 is cut off 1 residue early in the read; its end comes from the germline J gene. The J gene is TRBJ2-7, the V gene TRBV24; 13 bases map to TRBD2. CDR3 size: 14 residues. The junction had 6 bases not matched to a gene; V was cut back by 6 bases and J by 7 bases. Germline assignment: CDR1 KGHTA and CDR2 FRNEEI. The part of the CDR3 DNA that was read is TGTGCCAGCAGCGGACTGGGGGGGCGCTTGGAACAGTAC. It translates to CASSGLGGRLEQY. In full, the CDR3 is CASSGLGGRLEQYF.

Concerning this clone: Any gene name here is a mouse gene name. The sequenced fragment ends 1 residue before the CDR3 boundary, so the rest is inferred from the germline J gene. V and J are TRBV26 and TRBJ1-4, with TRBD1 identical over 7 bases. This CDR3 has 14 residues. J was trimmed by 2 bases and V by 4 bases; bases with no gene match: 1. The V gene's germline CDR1 is KGHPV and CDR2 FQNQEV (reference sequence). The covered CDR3 bases are TGTGCCAGCAGTCCGGGACAGTCCAACGAAAGATTATTT. It codes for CASSPGQSNERLF. The whole CDR3 protein is CASSPGQSNERLFF.

A word on this clone: Gene and germline names: mouse. The sequence runs out 1 residue before the end of the CDR3; the remainder is reconstructed from the germline J gene. The chain uses TRBV13-2 and TRBJ2-7, with unresolved D. The length of the CDR3 is 13 residues. V shed 2 bases and J shed 1 base, with 7 bases lying between them. Germline assignment: CDR1 NNHNN and CDR2 SYGAGS (reference sequence). The CDR3 DNA, read in part, is TGTGCCAGCGGTGAAAAATTTTCCTATGAACAGTAC. Its protein product is CASGEKFSYEQY. The whole CDR3 protein reads CASGEKFSYEQYF.

Points on this clone: The genes are named according to mouse. The read comes to an end 1 residue before the CDR3 does, leaving the germline J gene to fill in the end. The chain carries TRBV12-2 and TRBJ2-4; D gene uncertain. Between the trimmed V and J ends, which lost 0 bases and 3 bases, there was a span of 6 bases. Germline V lookup: CDR1 SGHLS, CDR2 HYDKME. The CDR3 contains 13 residues. The CDR3 region is CASSLWEQNTLYF. The sequenced CDR3 bases are TGTGCCAGCTCTCTCTGGGAACAAAACACCTTGTAC.

Comment on this clone: Gene labels here are mouse ones. Read data end 1 residue before the CDR3 end; the end is taken from the germline J gene. The rearrangement uses TRBV26 and TRBJ1-2, with TRBD1 matching over 8 bases. This CDR3 is built from 15 residues. With V trimmed by 2 bases and J by 0 bases, 2 bases remained unmatched. The germline gives CDR1 KGHPV, CDR2 FQNQEV (reference sequence). This CDR3 is CASSLHRGSNSDYTF. CDR3 bases read: TGTGCCAGCAGTCTGCACAGGGGGTCAAACTCCGACTACACC.

Remarks on this clone: Gene names and germline match the mouse. The DNA ends 1 residue before the CDR3 does, and the rest of the CDR3 is filled in from the germline J gene. The rearrangement joins TRBV26 to TRBJ2-2; 9 nucleotides agree with TRBD2. V gave up 6 bases and J gave up 3 bases; unmatched junction bases: 2. CDR3 size: 14 residues. Germline V lookup: CDR1 KGHPV, CDR2 FQNQEV (reference sequence). The CDR3 region is CASRLGGDTGQLYF. CDR3 DNA (partial): TGTGCCAGCAGACTGGGGGGAGACACCGGGCAGCTCTAC. The complete variable domain, with remaining parts taken from reference TRBV26 and TRBJ2-2, reads NSKVIQTPRYLVKGQGQKAKMRCIPEKGHPVVFWYQQNKNNEFKFLINFQNQEVLQQIDMTEKRFSAECPSNSPCSLEIQSSEAGDSALYLCASRLGGDTGQLYFGEGSKLTVL.

On this clone: Here the gene names and germline are mouse. The DNA ends 1 residue before the CDR3 does, and the rest of the CDR3 is filled in from the germline J gene. This chain uses TRBV26 with TRBJ1-4; 7 bases are shared with TRBD1. The CDR3 length is 14 residues. The V and J ends lost 6 bases and 0 bases, in that order; junction bases with no gene match: 1. Germline values: CDR1 KGHPV, CDR2 FQNQEV (reference sequence). CDR3 DNA (partial): TGTGCCAGCAGCGGGACAGTTTCCAACGAAAGATTATTT. This gives the protein CASSGTVSNERLF. The complete CDR3 protein is CASSGTVSNERLFF.

As regards this clone: Genes here carry mouse names. The sequence runs out 1 residue before the end of the CDR3; the remainder is reconstructed from the germline J gene. The chain employs TRBV26 and TRBJ1-1, with D uncertain. CDR1 and CDR2 from the germline V gene are KGHPV and FQNQEV (reference sequence). V was cut by 0 bases and J by 0 bases, with 2 bases left in between. This CDR3 is built from 13 residues. The CDR3 sequence: CASSLSKNTEVFF. The sequenced CDR3 bases are TGTGCCAGCAGTCTGTCGAAGAACACAGAAGTCTTC.

Of note for this clone: Gene names are mouse gene names. The CDR3 bases that were read are TGTGCCAGCTCCCTGGGACAGTCCAACGAAAGATTATTT. Amino acid sequence: CASSLGQSNERLF. The CDR3 as a whole reads CASSLGQSNERLFF. V and J are TRBV12-1 and TRBJ1-4, with 7 bases matching TRBD1. The read finishes 1 residue shy of the CDR3 end, and the germline J gene is used to complete it. The junction had 3 bases not matched to a gene; V was cut back by 4 bases and J by 2 bases. The CDR3 is made up of 14 amino acids. Germline V gene sequence: CDR1 SGHSN, CDR2 HYEKVE.

Remarks on this clone: Gene names and germline refer to mouse. The CDR3 end is not reached by the read, which stops 1 residue before it; the germline J gene fills it in. The chain has TRBV26 and TRBJ2-1; 8 bases line up with TRBD2. The germline V gene encodes CDR1 KGHPV and CDR2 FQNQEV (reference sequence). Losses at the gene ends were 1 base for V and 6 bases for J; bases not matched to a gene: 2. The CDR3 has 14 residues. CDR3 DNA (partial): TGTGCCAGCAGTCTGTTTGGGGGGGTTGCTGAGCAGTTC. Its translation is CASSLFGGVAEQF. From start to end, the CDR3 is CASSLFGGVAEQFF.

As regards this clone: Gene names refer to mouse genes. The CDR3 end lies 1 residue beyond the end of the read and is filled in from the germline J gene. The rearrangement links TRBV29 to TRBJ1-6, with D possibly matching TRBD1 (5 bases). TRBJ1-6 falls under the ORF class, with uncertain function. Germline V CDR1 and CDR2: MSHET, SYDVDS. The CDR3 has 13 residues. Trimming removed 4 bases from V and 5 bases from J, with 6 bases in between. The CDR3 bases that were read are TGTGCTAGCAGTTCAGGGAATAATTCGCCCCTCTAC. Its translation is CASSSGNNSPLY. The full CDR3 protein is CASSSGNNSPLYF.

On this clone itself: The gene names here belong to mouse. The read halts 1 residue ahead of the CDR3 end, with the missing end drawn from the germline J gene. V gene TRBV12-1 combines with J gene TRBJ2-1, with D perhaps being TRBD1 or TRBD2 (5 bases each). V lost 3 bases, J lost 0 bases, and 11 bases lay in between. Germline lookup yields CDR1 SGHSN and CDR2 HYEKVE. The CDR3 has 15 residues. CDR3 residues: CASSWGGVNYAEQFF. Incomplete CDR3 DNA: TGTGCCAGCTCTTGGGGAGGGGTTAACTATGCTGAGCAGTTC.

Concerning this clone itself: Gene names are mouse gene names. The CDR3 end is not reached by the read, which stops 1 residue before it; the germline J gene fills it in. The gene calls are TRBV26 and TRBJ1-4; no clear D. This CDR3 spans 15 amino acids. V lost 2 bases and J 0 bases, leaving 7 bases between the germline ends. Germline-derived CDR1 and CDR2 are KGHPV and FQNQEV (reference sequence). Incomplete CDR3 DNA: TGTGCCAGCAGTCTGGGCAGATTTTCCAACGAAAGATTATTT. Its protein is CASSLGRFSNERLF. The full CDR3 protein is CASSLGRFSNERLFF.

This clone was detected a few times. All gene names here are mouse names. The CDR3 extends 1 residue past the end of the read, so its final part is completed from the germline J gene. The rearrangement joins TRBV26 to TRBJ2-5, with D tentatively TRBD1 (6 bases). This CDR3 spans 14 amino acids. CDR1 and CDR2 from the germline V gene are KGHPV and FQNQEV (reference sequence). V lost 4 bases, J lost 0 bases, and 8 bases lay in between. CDR3 region: CASSRGTNQDTQYF. The DNA read from the CDR3 is TGTGCCAGCAGTCGGGGGACAAACCAAGACACCCAGTAC.

In the case of this clone: Gene labels here are mouse ones. The read comes to an end 1 residue before the CDR3 does, leaving the germline J gene to fill in the end. The chain recombines TRBV26 with TRBJ1-4; perhaps TRBD1 as D (6 bases). V was shortened by 4 bases and J by 4 bases, with 10 bases between the two germline ends. Germline CDR1 and CDR2: KGHPV and FQNQEV (reference sequence). The CDR3 is 14 residues long. CDR3 amino acids: CASSRRDNNERLFF. Incomplete CDR3 DNA: TGTGCCAGCAGTCGCCGGGACAACAACGAAAGATTATTT.

This clone came up a few times. Germline and genes here are mouse. The read terminates 1 residue before the CDR3 end, so the remaining end is supplied by the germline J gene. The J gene is TRBJ2-7, the V gene TRBV1; the match to TRBD2 covers 8 bases. The CDR3 has 15 amino acids. Germline CDR1 NSQYPW, CDR2 LRSPGD (reference sequence). V dropped 1 base and J dropped 0; count of bases not matched to a gene: 2. The sequenced CDR3 bases are TGCACCTGCAGTGCAGCTGGGGGGTCCTCCTATGAACAGTAC. Amino acids: CTCSAAGGSSYEQY. The full CDR3 reads CTCSAAGGSSYEQYF. The full variable domain, completed using reference TRBV1 and TRBJ2-7, is VTLLEQNPRWRLVPRGQAVNLRCILKNSQYPWMSWYQQDLQKQLQWLFTLRSPGDKEVKSLPGADYLATRVTDTELRLQVANMSQGRTLYCTCSAAGGSSYEQYFGPGTRLTVL.

Note on this clone: Gene names are mouse gene names. The read stops 1 residue short of the end of the CDR3; the missing end is completed from the germline J gene. This rearrangement joins TRBV29 to TRBJ2-7, with D unclear. Germline CDR1 is MSHET and CDR2 is SYDVDS. The CDR3 has 9 residues. Trimming took 5 bases from V and 8 from J, leaving 4 bases between them. Partial CDR3 DNA: TGTGCTAGCAGTCCTAAACAGTAC. It translates to CASSPKQY. The full CDR3 reads CASSPKQYF.